Shown below are 21 T cell receptor beta chains from a single sample sequenced in a study of T cells in Graves' hyperthyroidism and ophthalmopathy. RNA transcripts gave rise to amplified TCR beta CDR3 regions. A first-round RT-PCR of the TCR CDR3 used the HTBI primer set. From the multiplex PCR reads, TCRdb called clonotypes with MiXCR, one entry per CDR3 protein. The table shows around 700,000 distinct CDR3 sequences, with around a third occurring only once. What was sequenced was blood. The receptor source for this set is a woman between 40 and 55 years old with Graves' hyperthyroidism.

The chain carries TRBV12-3 or TRBV12-4 and TRBJ1-1; 9 nucleotides line up with TRBD1. The CDR3 totals 15 residues. With 4 bases clipped from V and 3 bases from J, the junction kept 6 bases outside the gene matches. The CDR3 DNA is TGTGCCAGCAGTTACAACCGGGACAGGGACACTGAAGCTTTCTTT. Translating gives CASSYNRDRDTEAFF.

This clonotype showed up just a few times. This sequence joins TRBV6-5 and TRBJ2-5; TRBD1 agrees at 9 bases. Germline CDR1 reads MNHEY; CDR2 reads SVGAGI. The V and J ends lost 2 bases and 5 bases, in that order; junction bases with no gene match: 9. CDR3 length: 16 amino acids. The CDR3 DNA reads as TGTGCCAGCAGTTACACCACAGGGGGCGATGGGGAGACCCAGTACTTC. Amino acid sequence: CASSYTTGGDGETQYF.

Worth noting for this clonotype: This may arise from a read error, as a much more abundant clone is one base away. This chain links TRBV11-2 with TRBJ1-2, with D maybe TRBD1 (5 bases). Germline CDR1 is SGHAT and CDR2 is FQNNGV. Between the trimmed V and J ends, which lost 4 bases and 3 bases, there was a span of 12 bases. The CDR3 has 14 residues. DNA for the CDR3: TGTGCCAGCAGCTACGCAGTAGGGGACTATGGCTACACCTTC. Translating gives CASSYAVGDYGYTF.

The J gene is TRBJ1-1, the V gene TRBV6-5, with D hard to call. The germline V gene encodes CDR1 MNHEY and CDR2 SVGAGI. The CDR3 extends over 13 amino acids. The V end was cut by 0 bases, the J end by 8 bases, with 10 bases between. The CDR3 loop is CASSYSAGNEAFF. CDR3 nucleotide sequence: TGTGCCAGCAGTTACTCGGCCGGGAACGAAGCTTTCTTT.

This clonotype was counted ten times or more. The chain joins TRBV29-1 to TRBJ1-2; a possible D gene is TRBD1 (6 bases). From germline, CDR1 is SQVTM and CDR2 ANQGSEA. Trimming left V 3 bases short and J 4 bases short, with 18 bases between. The CDR3 spans 15 residues. Written as DNA, the CDR3 is TGCAGCGTTGAGGACAGCCGCAGGGCTTCCTATGGCTACACCTTC. This codes for CSVEDSRRASYGYTF.

This clonotype came up many times. The chain carries TRBV7-2 and TRBJ1-6; 7 bases agree with TRBD1. The CDR3 is made up of 16 amino acids. V lost 4 bases and J lost 6; bases outside the gene matches: 9. In germline, CDR1 is SGHTA, CDR2 FQGNSA. CDR3 DNA sequence: TGTGCCAGCAGCTGGGGACAGCGACCATCTAATTCACCCCTCCACTTT. Encoded protein: CASSWGQRPSNSPLHF.

The V and J genes are TRBV6-2 or TRBV6-3 and TRBJ2-5; D is undetermined. The CDR3 is made up of 17 amino acids. V lost 0 bases and J 2 bases, leaving 16 bases between the germline ends. Germline V gene data show CDR1 as MNHEY and CDR2 as SVGEGT. The CDR3 nucleotides are TGTGCCAGCAGTTACTCGACGCTCGGGCCCAGACAAGAGACCCAGTACTTC. Translating gives CASSYSTLGPRQETQYF.

For this clonotype: This sequence may be a read error, since a much larger clone differs from it by one base. The rearrangement joins TRBV10-2 to TRBJ2-7; 7 bases line up with TRBD1. Germline assignment: CDR1 WSHSY and CDR2 SAAADI. The V gene end was trimmed by 6 bases and the J gene end by 3 bases; junction bases not matched to a gene: 5. CDR3 length equals 13 residues. The CDR3 DNA reads as TGCGCCAGCAGGGGGACAGACAACTACGAGCAGTACTTC. This sequence encodes CASRGTDNYEQYF.

As regards this clonotype: This may arise from a read error, as a much more abundant clone is one base away. It is likely a read error, because the conserved phenylalanine at the end of the CDR3 is missing. The V and J genes are TRBV10-2 and TRBJ1-5; 8 bases match TRBD1. This CDR3 region has 13 residues. Germline CDR1 is WSHSY and CDR2 is SAAADI. The V and J ends lost 5 bases and 7 bases, in that order; junction bases with no gene match: 4. CDR3 bases: TGCGCCAGCAGTAAGGACAGGGAGCAGCCCCAGCATTTA. Its translation is CASSKDREQPQHL.

The genes are TRBV29-1 and TRBJ1-2; D not certain. CDR3 size: 10 residues. V lost 3 bases, J lost 10 bases, and 9 bases lay in between. Germline CDR1 and CDR2: SQVTM and ANQGSEA. CDR3 loop: CSVDDGDYTF. The CDR3 bases are TGCAGCGTTGACGACGGGGACTACACCTTC.

The sample holds one count of this clonotype. The chain combines TRBV28 with TRBJ1-5; D remains unclear. This CDR3 comprises 13 residues. Germline-derived CDR1 and CDR2 are MDHEN and SYDVKM. DNA of the CDR3: TGTGCGAGCCGAAGTAGTAGCAATCAGCCCCAGCATTTT. Its protein is CASRSSSNQPQHF.

Ten or more counts support this clonotype. V gene TRBV7-9 combines with J gene TRBJ2-5; possibly TRBD2 for D (6 bases). The CDR3 has 16 amino acids. The germline CDR1 and CDR2 sequences are SEHNR and FQNEAQ (reference sequence). V was pared by 5 bases and J by 3 bases, with 19 bases between. The CDR3 protein is CASSPGTGGGEETQYF. DNA for the CDR3: TGTGCCAGCAGCCCCGGAACCGGAGGAGGGGAAGAGACCCAGTACTTC. Complete variable domain (other parts from reference TRBV7-9 and TRBJ2-5): DTGVSQNPRHKITKRGQNVTFRCDPISEHNRLYWYRQTLGQGPEFLTYFQNEAQLEKSRLLSDRFSAERPKGSFSTLEIQRTEQGDSAMYLCASSPGTGGGEETQYFGPGTRLLVL.

The rearrangement links TRBV5-4 to TRBJ2-7; D is undetermined. Germline assignment: CDR1 SGHNT and CDR2 YYREEE (reference sequence). This CDR3 is 14 amino acids long. The ends were cut back, 6 bases at V and 2 bases at J, with 15 bases in the middle. For the CDR3, the DNA is TGTGCCAGCACCTTTAGGGTCTACCCCTACGAGCAGTACTTC. It codes for CASTFRVYPYEQYF.

The chain links TRBV10-3 to TRBJ2-6; D is unclear. V lost 3 bases, J lost 5 bases, and 8 bases lay in between. The CDR3 loop spans 14 amino acids. Germline CDR1 reads ENHRY; CDR2 reads SYGVKD. CDR3 protein: CAISESDRANVLTF. The CDR3, as DNA: TGTGCCATCAGTGAAAGCGACAGGGCCAACGTCCTGACTTTC.

This clonotype was picked up a small number of times. The genes are TRBV4-1 and TRBJ1-3; D not certain. The germline V and J ends were trimmed by 3 bases and 4 bases, with 10 bases remaining between them. CDR3 length: 14 residues. Germline values: CDR1 MGHRA, CDR2 YSYEKL. CDR3 DNA sequence: TGCGCCAGCAGCCAGCCAGTGAGCGGAAACACCATATATTTT. This gives the protein CASSQPVSGNTIYF.

This chain joins TRBV14 and TRBJ1-2; D gene ambiguous. Germline CDR1 SGHDN, CDR2 FVKESK. V dropped 0 bases and J dropped 8 bases, with 10 bases sitting between them. The CDR3 is 13 amino acids. CDR3 sequence (DNA): TGTGCCAGCAGCCAAGATCTGACGGGCGGCTACACCTTC. It encodes CASSQDLTGGYTF.

For this clonotype: A read error may produce the germline difference seen at one junction end. The chain combines TRBV7-3 with TRBJ2-7; D gene unclear. Per germline, CDR1 SGHTA and CDR2 FQGTGA. This CDR3 contains 13 residues. The CDR3 coding sequence is TGTGCCAGCAGCTTGGCCGATCGGTACAAGCAGAACTTC. It translates to CASSLADRYKQNF.

In its sample, this clonotype was seen a few times. V and J are TRBV7-9 and TRBJ1-4; TRBD1 aligns across 8 bases. Germline V CDR1 and CDR2: SEHNR, FQNEAQ (reference sequence). The CDR3 covers 15 residues. Trimming cost V 5 bases and J 5 bases; bases outside gene matches: 7. CDR3 DNA: TGTGCCAGCAGCCAACCTGACAGGGGAAATGAAAAACTGTTTTTT. It translates to CASSQPDRGNEKLFF. Full variable domain (missing parts from reference TRBV7-9 and TRBJ1-4): DTGVSQNPRHKITKRGQNVTFRCDPISEHNRLYWYRQTLGQGPEFLTYFQNEAQLEKSRLLSDRFSAERPKGSFSTLEIQRTEQGDSAMYLCASSQPDRGNEKLFFGSGTQLSVL.

The sample holds a few counts of this clonotype. The genes are TRBV7-9 and TRBJ2-5, with D possibly being TRBD2 (5 bases). V lost 4 bases and J lost 9, with 18 bases in between. The germline gives CDR1 SEHNR, CDR2 FQNEAQ (reference sequence). The length of the CDR3 is 14 residues. This chain's CDR3 is CASSSGWAVGAQYF. The DNA for the CDR3 is TGTGCCAGCAGCTCCGGGTGGGCTGTCGGGGCCCAGTACTTC.

This chain uses TRBV7-9 with TRBJ1-6; 8 bases are shared with TRBD1. V shed 5 bases, J shed 14 bases, and the junction held 5 bases outside the gene matches. Per the germline V gene, CDR1 is SEHNR and CDR2 is FQNEAQ (reference sequence). The CDR3 runs to 12 residues. The CDR3 DNA is TGTGCCAGCAGCCCAGGGGGCTCAGCCCTCCACTTT. Translated, it gives CASSPGGSALHF.

This clonotype was observed a few times. V and J are TRBV7-2 and TRBJ2-5; D is unresolved. Germline CDR1 is SGHTA and CDR2 is FQGNSA. V dropped 8 bases and J dropped 4 bases, with 14 bases sitting between them. This CDR3 has 13 amino acids. Written as DNA, the CDR3 is TGTGCCAGCGGACGAGAGGTCAGAGAGACCCAGTACTTC. Translation gives CASGREVRETQYF.